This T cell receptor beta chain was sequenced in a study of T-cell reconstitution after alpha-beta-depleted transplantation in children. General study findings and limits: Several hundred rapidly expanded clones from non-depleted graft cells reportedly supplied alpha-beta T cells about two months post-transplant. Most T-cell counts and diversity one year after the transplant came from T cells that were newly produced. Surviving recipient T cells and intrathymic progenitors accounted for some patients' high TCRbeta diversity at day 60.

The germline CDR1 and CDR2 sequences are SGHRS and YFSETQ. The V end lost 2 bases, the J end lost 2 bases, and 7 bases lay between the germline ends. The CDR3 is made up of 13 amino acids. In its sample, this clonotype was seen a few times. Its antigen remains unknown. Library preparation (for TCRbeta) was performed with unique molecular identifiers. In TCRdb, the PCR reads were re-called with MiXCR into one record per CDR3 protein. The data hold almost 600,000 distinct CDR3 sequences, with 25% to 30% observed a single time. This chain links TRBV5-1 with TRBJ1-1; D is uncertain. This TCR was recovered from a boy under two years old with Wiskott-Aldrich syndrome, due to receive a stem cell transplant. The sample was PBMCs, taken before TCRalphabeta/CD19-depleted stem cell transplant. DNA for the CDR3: TGCGCCAGCAGCTTCGGTATCAACACTGAAGCTTTCTTT. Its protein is CASSFGINTEAFF. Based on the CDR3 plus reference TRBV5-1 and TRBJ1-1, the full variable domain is KAGVTQTPRYLIKTRGQQVTLSCSPISGHRSVSWYQQTPGQGLQFLFEYFSETQRNKGNFPGRFSGRQFSNSRSEMNVSTLELGDSALYLCASSFGINTEAFFGQGTRLTVV.